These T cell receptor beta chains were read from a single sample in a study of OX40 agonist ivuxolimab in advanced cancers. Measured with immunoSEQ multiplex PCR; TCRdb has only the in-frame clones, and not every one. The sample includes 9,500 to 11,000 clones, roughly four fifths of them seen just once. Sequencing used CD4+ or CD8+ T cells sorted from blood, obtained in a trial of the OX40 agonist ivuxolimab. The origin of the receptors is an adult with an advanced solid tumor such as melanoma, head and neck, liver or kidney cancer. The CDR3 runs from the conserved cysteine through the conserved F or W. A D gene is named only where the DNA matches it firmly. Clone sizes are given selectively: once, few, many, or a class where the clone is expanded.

CDR3aa: CASSLKGPRSSYNSPLHF
CDR3nt: TGTGCCAGCAGCTTAAAGGGACCCCGGAGCTCCTATAATTCACCCCTCCACTTT
v_gene: TRBV7-2
abundance: NA
d_gene: NA
j_gene: TRBJ1-6

CDR3aa: CASSPEAEVSYNEQFF
CDR3nt: TGTGCCAGTAGCCCCGAGGCAGAAGTTTCCTACAATGAGCAGTTCTTC
v_gene: TRBV19
abundance: NA
d_gene: NA
j_gene: TRBJ2-1

CDR3aa: CASSHTGGTMNTEAFF
CDR3nt: TGCGCCAGCAGCCACACAGGGGGAACCATGAACACTGAAGCTTTCTTT
v_gene: TRBV4-1
abundance: NA
d_gene: TRBD1
j_gene: TRBJ1-1

CDR3aa: CATSREAGGSYEQYF
CDR3nt: TGTGCCACCAGCAGAGAGGCAGGGGGCTCCTACGAGCAGTACTTC
v_gene: TRBV15
abundance: NA
d_gene: TRBD1
j_gene: TRBJ2-7

CDR3aa: CASSLMFPGDTQYF
CDR3nt: TGTGCCAGCAGTTTAATGTTTCCCGGAGATACGCAGTATTTT
v_gene: TRBV27
abundance: NA
d_gene: NA
j_gene: TRBJ2-3

CDR3aa: CASSFTNEQFF
CDR3nt: TGTGCCAGCAGTTTCACCAATGAGCAGTTCTTC
v_gene: TRBV28
abundance: NA
d_gene: NA
j_gene: TRBJ2-1

CDR3aa: CASSQAEVVYTEAFF
CDR3nt: TGCGCCAGCAGCCAGGCTGAGGTTGTATACACTGAAGCTTTCTTT
v_gene: TRBV4-1
abundance: NA
d_gene: NA
j_gene: TRBJ1-1

CDR3aa: CASSPLAGGGHEQFF
CDR3nt: TGTGCCAGCAGTCCTCTAGCGGGAGGAGGGCATGAGCAGTTCTTC
v_gene: TRBV28
abundance: once
d_gene: TRBD2
j_gene: TRBJ2-1

CDR3aa: CASSQGTGRGYTF
CDR3nt: TGCGCCAGCAGCCAGGGGACAGGGCGCGGCTACACCTTC
v_gene: TRBV4-3
abundance: NA
d_gene: TRBD1
j_gene: TRBJ1-2

CDR3aa: CASSDRIAGGNYNEQFF
CDR3nt: TGTGCCAGCAGTGACAGGATAGCGGGAGGAAACTACAATGAGCAGTTCTTC
v_gene: TRBV9
abundance: NA
d_gene: TRBD2
j_gene: TRBJ2-1